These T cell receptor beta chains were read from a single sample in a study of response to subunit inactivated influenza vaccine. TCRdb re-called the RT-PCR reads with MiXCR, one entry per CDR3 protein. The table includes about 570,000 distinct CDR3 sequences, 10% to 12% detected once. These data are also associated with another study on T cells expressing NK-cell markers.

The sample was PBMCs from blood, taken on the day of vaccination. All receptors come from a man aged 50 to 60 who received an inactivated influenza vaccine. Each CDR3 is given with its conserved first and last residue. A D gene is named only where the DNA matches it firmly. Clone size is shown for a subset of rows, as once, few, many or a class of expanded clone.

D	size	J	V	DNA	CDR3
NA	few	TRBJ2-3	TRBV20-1	TGCAGTGCTAGAGAAGATATCCGAGCGGGCCTCACAGATACGCAGTATTTT	CSAREDIRAGLTDTQYF
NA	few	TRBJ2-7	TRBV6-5	TGTGCCAGCAGTTACTCCCCCATCGGGTACGAGCAGTACTTC	CASSYSPIGYEQYF
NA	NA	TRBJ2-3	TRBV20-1	TGCAGTGCTAGAGATCCCCCCCAGTCTGATACGCAGTATTTT	CSARDPPQSDTQYF
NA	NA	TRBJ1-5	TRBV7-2	TGTGCCAGCAGCCCCTTCCAGGACTATAGCAATCAGCCCCAGCATTTT	CASSPFQDYSNQPQHF
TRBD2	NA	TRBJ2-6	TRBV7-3	TGTGCCAGCAGCTTGCCTAGCGGCTCTGGGGCCAACGTCCTGACTTTC	CASSLPSGSGANVLTF
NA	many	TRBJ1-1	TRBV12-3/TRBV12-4	TGTGCCAGCAGTAAAGGAGGGACTGAAGCTTTCTTT	CASSKGGTEAFF
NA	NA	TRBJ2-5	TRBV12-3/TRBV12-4	TGTGCCAGCAGTTTAGACGGCGGGTTCCAAGAGACCCAGTACTTC	CASSLDGGFQETQYF
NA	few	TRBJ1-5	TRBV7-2	TGTGCCAGCAGCTTTGACAGGCAGAATCAGCCCCAGCATTTT	CASSFDRQNQPQHF
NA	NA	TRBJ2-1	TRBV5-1	TGCGCCAGCAGCTTTTCAGGGTACCCTGGGTACAATGAGCAGTTCTTC	CASSFSGYPGYNEQFF
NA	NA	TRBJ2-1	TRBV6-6	TGTGCCAGCAGTGAGGGACGGGACCGGGAGCAGTTCTTC	CASSEGRDREQFF
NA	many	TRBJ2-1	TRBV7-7	TGTGCTAGCAGCTTAAACTATGGGGGAGGCAATGAGCAGTTCTTC	CASSLNYGGGNEQFF
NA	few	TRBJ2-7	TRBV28	TGTGCCAGCAGTTTAAACCCGACAGGTGGCTACGAGCAGTACTTC	CASSLNPTGGYEQYF
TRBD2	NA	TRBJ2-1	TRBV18	TGTGCCAGCTCATGGGCTCTAGCGGGAGAGGGTGAGCAGTTCTTC	CASSWALAGEGEQFF
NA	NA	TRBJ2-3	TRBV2	TGTGCCAGCAGTGTTAGCCAGGGAAGCACAGATACGCAGTATTTT	CASSVSQGSTDTQYF
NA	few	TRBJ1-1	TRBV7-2	TGTGCCAGCAGCTTTCACAGTAACACTGAAGCTTTCTTT	CASSFHSNTEAFF
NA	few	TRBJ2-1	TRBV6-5	TGTGCCAGCAGTTATCGTATCGGCGGTGAGCAGTTCTTC	CASSYRIGGEQFF
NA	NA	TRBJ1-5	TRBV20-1	TGCAGTGCTAGTAAGGGTCAGCCCCAGCATTTT	CSASKGQPQHF
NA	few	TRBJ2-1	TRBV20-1	TGCAGTGCCCCTAAACTAGCCAGCTCCTACAATGAGCAGTTCTTC	CSAPKLASSYNEQFF
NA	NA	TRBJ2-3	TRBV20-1	TGCAGTGCAACTCAGGACGTAAGCACAGATACGCAGTATTTT	CSATQDVSTDTQYF
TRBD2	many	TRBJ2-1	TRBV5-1	TGCGCCAGCAGTAGCGGGGGGCCTATTCTTGACTCCTACAATGAGCAGTTCTTC	CASSSGGPILDSYNEQFF
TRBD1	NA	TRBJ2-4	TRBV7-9	TGTGCCAGCAGCTTGGGACAGGGAACCTTAGCCAAAAACATTCAGTACTTC	CASSLGQGTLAKNIQYF
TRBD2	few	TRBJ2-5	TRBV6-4	TGTGCCAGCAGCCTGGGTAGCGGGGGGAAACAAGAGACCCAGTACTTC	CASSLGSGGKQETQYF
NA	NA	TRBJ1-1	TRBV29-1	TGCAGCGCCTCGGGAAGAATGAACACTGAAGCTTTCTTT	CSASGRMNTEAFF
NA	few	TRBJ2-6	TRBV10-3	TGTGCCATCAGTAGAAGTTCTGGGGCCAACGTCCTGACTTTC	CAISRSSGANVLTF
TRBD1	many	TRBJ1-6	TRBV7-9	TGTGCCAGCAGCTCAGTACAGGGGGCTAATTCACCCCTCCACTTT	CASSSVQGANSPLHF
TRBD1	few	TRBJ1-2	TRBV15	TGTGCCACCAGCAGACTCGGACAGGCGGCTAACTATGGCTACACCTTC	CATSRLGQAANYGYTF
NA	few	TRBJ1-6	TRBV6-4	TGTGCCAGCAGTGATCCGGGGGCTAGTTCACCCCTCCACTTT	CASSDPGASSPLHF
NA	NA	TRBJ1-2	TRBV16	TGTGCCAGCAGGAATAGTAGGGGATATGGCTACACCTTC	CASRNSRGYGYTF
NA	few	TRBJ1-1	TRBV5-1	TGCGCCAGCAGCTTCCGTACAGGGTGGGTGAACACTGAAGCTTTCTTT	CASSFRTGWVNTEAFF
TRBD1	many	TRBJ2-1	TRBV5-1	TGCGCCAGCACACTTACAGGGGGCTCCTACAATGAGCAGTTCTTC	CASTLTGGSYNEQFF
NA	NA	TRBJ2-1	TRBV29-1	TGCAGCGTTGGGGACGGGGCCAATGAGCAGTTCTTC	CSVGDGANEQFF
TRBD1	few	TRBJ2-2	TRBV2	TGTGCCAGCAGCCTAACAGGGGCGAGCACCGGGGAGCTGTTTTTT	CASSLTGASTGELFF
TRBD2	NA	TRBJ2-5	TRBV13	TGTGCCAGCAGCTTAGGAGGTGCTAGCGGGAGAGGCGAGACCCAGTACTTC	CASSLGGASGRGETQYF
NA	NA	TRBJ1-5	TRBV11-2	TGTGCCAGCAGCCGGGAAGGTTTTAATCAGCCCCAGCATTTT	CASSREGFNQPQHF
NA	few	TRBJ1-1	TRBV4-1	TGCGCCAGCAGCCAGCTACTTCTTCGGGGGGGGCAGAACACTGAAGCTTTCTTT	CASSQLLLRGGQNTEAFF
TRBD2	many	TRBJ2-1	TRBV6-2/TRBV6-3	TGTGCCAGCAGTCAGGGACTAGCGGGGATCAGCTCCTACAATGAGCAGTTCTTC	CASSQGLAGISSYNEQFF
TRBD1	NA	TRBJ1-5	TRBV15	TGTGCCACCAGCAGAGTCGGACAGGGCGGTCAGCCCCAGCATTTT	CATSRVGQGGQPQHF
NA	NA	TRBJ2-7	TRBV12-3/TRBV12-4	TGTGCCAGCAGTACATGGACAGCCGACTACGAGCAGTACTTC	CASSTWTADYEQYF
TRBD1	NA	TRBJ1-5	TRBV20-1	TGCAGTGCTAGAGATTTGCAGGGGGTTCAGCCCCAGCATTTT	CSARDLQGVQPQHF
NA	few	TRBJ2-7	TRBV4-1	TGCGCCAGCAGCATTGTGGGGGGATCCTCCTACGAGCAGTACTTC	CASSIVGGSSYEQYF
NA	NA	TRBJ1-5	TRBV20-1	TGCAGTGCTCTCCAGGGGCGTTATAGCAATCAGCCCCAGCATTTT	CSALQGRYSNQPQHF
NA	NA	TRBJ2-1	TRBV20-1	TGCAGTGCTAGAGTCATCAACTTGGGGCAGTTCTTC	CSARVINLGQFF
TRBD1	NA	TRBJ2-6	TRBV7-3	TGTGCCAGCAGCCAACGGACAGGGACCCGTGGGGCCAACGTCCTGACTTTC	CASSQRTGTRGANVLTF